This is a list of T cell receptor beta chains from one sample in a study of T-cell memory formation after mild COVID-19. TCRdb ran MiXCR on the 5' RACE reads and lists one entry per CDR3 protein. The data hold under 450,000 distinct CDR3 sequences, with about 22% observed a single time. The sample taken for sequencing was PBMCs or a T cell subset sorted from them (not recorded which). These receptors originate from an adult woman who had mild COVID-19 (a few samples of this study predate the infection). Cell type and time point are not known. Both conserved end residues are part of each CDR3. A D gene is named only where the DNA matches it firmly. Not every row has a clone size; where given, it reads once, few, many or a size class.

J gene	D gene	clone size	V gene	CDR3 protein	CDR3 DNA
TRBJ2-4	TRBD2	-	TRBV7-2	CASSTPSGRATIQYF	TGTGCCAGCAGCACTCCTAGCGGGAGGGCCACCATTCAGTACTTC
TRBJ2-3	-	few	TRBV5-1	CASSIAPSLDTQYF	TGCGCCAGCAGCATTGCCCCCTCGTTGGATACGCAGTATTTT
TRBJ1-1	-	few	TRBV7-9	CASSTSQDSNTEAFF	TGTGCCAGCAGCACTAGTCAGGATTCGAACACTGAAGCTTTCTTT
TRBJ2-6	-	-	TRBV9	CASSGRAGFAWKLSGANVLTF	TGTGCCAGCAGCGGAAGGGCGGGGTTCGCCTGGAAGCTCTCTGGGGCCAACGTCCTGACTTTC
TRBJ2-1	-	few	TRBV11-2	CASSGNRDYNEQFF	TGTGCCAGCAGCGGAAACCGGGACTACAATGAGCAGTTCTTC
TRBJ1-3	TRBD1	few	TRBV5-1	CASSPQGETSGNTIYF	TGCGCCAGCAGCCCACAGGGGGAAACCTCTGGAAACACCATATATTTT
TRBJ1-2	-	few	TRBV12-3/TRBV12-4	CVIGTANYGYTF	TGTGTCATAGGGACGGCTAACTATGGCTACACCTTC
TRBJ2-7	TRBD1	few	TRBV7-6	CASSLVQGGVYEEQYF	TGTGCCAGCAGCTTAGTACAGGGGGGTGTCTACGAGGAGCAGTACTTC
TRBJ1-6	-	-	TRBV28	CASSFTPGGGILYSPLHF	TGTGCCAGCAGTTTCACCCCGGGGGGAGGGATCTTGTATTCACCCCTCCACTTT
TRBJ1-1	-	-	TRBV5-1	CASSSRTKNTEAFF	TGCGCCAGCAGCTCCAGAACGAAGAACACTGAAGCTTTCTTT
TRBJ1-1	TRBD1	few	TRBV7-6	CASSARRDRVGTEAFF	TGTGCCAGCAGCGCCCGCCGGGACAGGGTTGGCACTGAAGCTTTCTTT
TRBJ2-3	TRBD2	-	TRBV4-1	CASSRLAGGPQSTDTQYF	TGCGCCAGCAGTCGTCTAGCGGGGGGGCCCCAAAGCACAGATACGCAGTATTTT
TRBJ2-3	TRBD1	few	TRBV15	CATSSQGQITDTQYF	TGTGCCACCAGCAGCCAGGGACAGATCACAGATACGCAGTATTTT
TRBJ2-5	-	-	TRBV29-1	CSADRGMETQYF	TGCAGCGCCGATCGGGGGATGGAGACCCAGTACTTC
TRBJ2-4	-	few	TRBV29-1	CSATGPGQNIQYF	TGCAGCGCAACTGGACCCGGGCAAAACATTCAGTACTTC
TRBJ1-6	-	-	TRBV4-1	CASSQGSQSSYNSPLHF	TGCGCCAGCAGCCAAGGGTCTCAAAGCTCCTATAATTCACCCCTCCACTTT